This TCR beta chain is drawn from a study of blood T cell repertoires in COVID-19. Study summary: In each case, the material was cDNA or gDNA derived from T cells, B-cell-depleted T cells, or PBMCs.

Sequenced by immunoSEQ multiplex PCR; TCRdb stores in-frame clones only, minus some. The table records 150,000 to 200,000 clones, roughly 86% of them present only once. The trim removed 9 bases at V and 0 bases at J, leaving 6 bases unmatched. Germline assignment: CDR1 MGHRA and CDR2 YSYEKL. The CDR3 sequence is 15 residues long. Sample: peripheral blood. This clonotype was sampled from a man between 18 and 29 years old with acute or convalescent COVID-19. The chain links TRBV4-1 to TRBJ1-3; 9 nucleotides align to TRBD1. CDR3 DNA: TGCGCCAGTTCGCCGGGACAGGGCTCTGGAAACACCATATATTTT. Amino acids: CASSPGQGSGNTIYF.